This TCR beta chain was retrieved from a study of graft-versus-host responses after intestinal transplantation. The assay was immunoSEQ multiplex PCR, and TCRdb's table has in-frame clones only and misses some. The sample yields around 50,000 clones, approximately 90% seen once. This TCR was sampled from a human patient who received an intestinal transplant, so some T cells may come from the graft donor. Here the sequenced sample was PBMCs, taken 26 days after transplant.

Written as DNA, the CDR3 is TGTGCCAGCGGGGCGGCCACAGATACGCAGTATTTT. Translating gives CASGAATDTQYF. This sequence joins TRBV5-4 and TRBJ2-3, with D possibly matching TRBD1 (5 bases). V dropped 7 bases and J dropped 2 bases, with 8 bases sitting between them. Germline CDR1 SGHNT, CDR2 YYREEE (reference sequence). CDR3 length: 12 amino acids.